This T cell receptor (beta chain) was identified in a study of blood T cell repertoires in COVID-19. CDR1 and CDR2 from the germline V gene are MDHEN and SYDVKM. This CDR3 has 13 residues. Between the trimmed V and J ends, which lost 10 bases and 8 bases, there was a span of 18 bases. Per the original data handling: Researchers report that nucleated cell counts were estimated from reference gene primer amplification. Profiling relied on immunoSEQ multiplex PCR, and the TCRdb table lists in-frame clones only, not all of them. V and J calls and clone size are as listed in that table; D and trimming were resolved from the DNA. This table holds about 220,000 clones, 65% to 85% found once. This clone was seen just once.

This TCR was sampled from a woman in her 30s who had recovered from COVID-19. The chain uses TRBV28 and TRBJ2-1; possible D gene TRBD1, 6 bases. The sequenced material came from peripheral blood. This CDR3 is CATGRTVSDEQFF. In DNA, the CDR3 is TGTGCCACCGGCCGGACAGTCTCGGATGAGCAGTTCTTC.